Listed below are T cell receptor beta chains from one sample, sequenced in a study of technical replicates of blood from several donors. The repertoire was sequenced with immunoSEQ multiplex PCR; TCRdb's copy has only in-frame clones and lacks some. The data contain about 62,000 clones, about 89% of them singletons. Sequencing was performed on PBMCs. These TCRs come from a human donor in good health. Some clones in this sample may be carry-over from other donors' samples. The CDR3 runs from the conserved cysteine through the conserved F or W. The D gene is left open where the match is weak. Not every row has a clone size; where given, it reads once, few, many or a size class.

>-|TRBJ1-1|TRBV28|-
TGTGCCAGCAGTTTGGGGGGTTGGACTGAAGCTTTCTTT
CASSLGGWTEAFF
>-|TRBJ2-1|TRBV4-3|-
TGCGCCAGCAGCCAAGATCGCGCGAGAAATGAGCAGTTCTTC
CASSQDRARNEQFF
>-|TRBJ2-1|TRBV29-1|-
TGCAGCGTCGATACCGGGACTCGGATTGTGGAGCAGTTCTTC
CSVDTGTRIVEQFF
>-|TRBJ2-7|TRBV6-5|TRBD2
TGTGCCAGCGCGCAAACCGGGACTAGCGACGAGCAGTACTTC
CASAQTGTSDEQYF
>-|TRBJ2-1|TRBV7-3|TRBD2
TGTGCCAGCAGCGCCGGACTAGCTAGTTCCAATGAGCAGTTCTTC
CASSAGLASSNEQFF
>few|TRBJ1-1|TRBV2|TRBD1
TGTGCCAGCAGAGACAGGGATGGCACTGAAGCTTTCTTT
CASRDRDGTEAFF
>-|TRBJ1-5|TRBV7-9|TRBD1
TGTGCCAGCAGTTTGACAGGGTACCCGAATCAGCCCCAGCATTTT
CASSLTGYPNQPQHF
>once|TRBJ2-1|TRBV5-4|TRBD2
TGTGCCAGCAGCCGGACTAGCGGGGGTTACAATGAGCAGTTCTTC
CASSRTSGGYNEQFF
>-|TRBJ2-3|TRBV7-9|TRBD2
TGTGCCAGCAGCTTACTAGCGGGATTCACAGATACGCAGTATTTT
CASSLLAGFTDTQYF
>-|TRBJ1-5|TRBV23-1|-
TGCGCCAGCAGTCAAGTGGAGAATGGCCCCAATCAGCCCCAGCATTTT
CASSQVENGPNQPQHF
>-|TRBJ2-5|TRBV2|-
TGTGCCAGCACCCTTAGGGGGGGTCTCCAAGAGACCCAGTACTTC
CASTLRGGLQETQYF
>-|TRBJ1-5|TRBV4-1|-
TGCGCCAGCAGCCAAGATTTCTCGTTGAGTTTTCAGCCCCAGCATTTT
CASSQDFSLSFQPQHF
>once|TRBJ2-3|TRBV6-6|TRBD2
TGTGCCAGCAGTTACTCGATTCTAGCGGGAGTGGATACGCAGTATTTT
CASSYSILAGVDTQYF
>once|TRBJ2-3|TRBV29-1|TRBD2
TGCAGCGCCTCGGGGGGGGGCACAGATACGCAGTATTTT
CSASGGGTDTQYF
>once|TRBJ2-7|TRBV27|-
TGTGCCAGCAGTGACCTAGTTTCCTACGAGCAGTACTTC
CASSDLVSYEQYF
>-|TRBJ2-7|TRBV7-8|-
TGTGCCAGCAGCTTAGATCGACAGGTCCTTTACTACGAGCAGTACTTC
CASSLDRQVLYYEQYF
>once|TRBJ1-4|TRBV5-8|-
TGTGCCAGCAGCCCGGGACTAAGTCTTCCAAAACTGTTTTTT
CASSPGLSLPKLFF
>-|TRBJ2-2|TRBV18|TRBD1
TGTGCCAGCTCACCGGGGACAGGGCGTCACGGGGAGCTGTTTTTT
CASSPGTGRHGELFF
>-|TRBJ2-3|TRBV21-1|-
TGTGCCAGCAGCAAGGACTCCTTGGGACAGGGGACAGATACGCAGTATTTT
CASSKDSLGQGTDTQYF
>few|TRBJ2-7|TRBV7-9|TRBD2
TGTGCCAGCACCCTAGGACTAGCGGGAGGACGCTACGAGCAGTACTTC
CASTLGLAGGRYEQYF
>-|TRBJ1-6|TRBV6-5|TRBD1
TGTGCCAGCAGTTACCGACAGGGGCATAATTCACCCCTCCACTTT
CASSYRQGHNSPLHF
>few|TRBJ1-6|TRBV6-5|TRBD1
TGTGCCAGCCGACCCAGGGGGGCGGGATCACCCCTCCACTTT
CASRPRGAGSPLHF
>-|TRBJ2-5|TRBV7-2|-
TGTGCCAGCAGCTCCGGACTGACCGGGACCCAGTACTTC
CASSSGLTGTQYF
>-|TRBJ1-1|TRBV5-4|-
TGTGCCAGCAGCTTGTCCATCGGGATTTCGGACACTGAAGCTTTCTTT
CASSLSIGISDTEAFF
>-|TRBJ2-5|TRBV4-2|TRBD2
TGTGCCAGCAGTGAGACTAGCGGCAACCAAGAGACCCAGTACTTC
CASSETSGNQETQYF
>few|TRBJ1-2|TRBV7-2|TRBD1
TGTGCCAGCAGCTATTTGGGACAGGGAAACAGCTATGGCTACACCTTC
CASSYLGQGNSYGYTF
>-|TRBJ2-2|TRBV30|-
TGTGCCTGGAGTGTACAGAACACCGGGGAGCTGTTTTTT
CAWSVQNTGELFF
>-|TRBJ1-6|TRBV12-5|-
TGTGCTAGTGGTTTGGTAGGGGACTGGCCCTCTTCACCCCTCCACTTT
CASGLVGDWPSSPLHF
>many|TRBJ2-7|TRBV7-9|-
TGTGCCAGCAGCCCCGTTTATAGGGGTACGTACGAGCAGTACTTC
CASSPVYRGTYEQYF
>-|TRBJ1-5|TRBV7-2|-
TGTGCCAGCGAACCGGGGGGCGGTAGCAATCAGCCCCAGCATTTT
CASEPGGGSNQPQHF
>-|TRBJ2-1|TRBV5-4|TRBD2
TGTGCCAGCAGCTTGGATGGTAGCGGGGGGACGAATGAGCAGTTCTTC
CASSLDGSGGTNEQFF
>-|TRBJ2-7|TRBV6-5|-
TGTGCCAGCAGTACCGGGACGGGAGTCTACGAGCAGTACTTC
CASSTGTGVYEQYF
>-|TRBJ2-3|TRBV4-1|TRBD2
TGCGCCAGCAGCCGTACACTAGCGGAATCCACAGATACGCAGTATTTT
CASSRTLAESTDTQYF
>-|TRBJ1-2|TRBV4-3|-
TGCGCCAGCAGCCCTTCGGGGGGGGAAACTGTTGCTTATGGCTACACCTTC
CASSPSGGETVAYGYTF
>-|TRBJ1-2|TRBV10-3|TRBD1
TGTGCCATCAGTGGGGCAGGGGGCTCGTTTGGGGGCTACACCTTC
CAISGAGGSFGGYTF
>few|TRBJ2-4|TRBV6-6|-
TGTGCCAGCAGTTACTGGGAGGACAAAAACATTCAGTACTTC
CASSYWEDKNIQYF
>-|TRBJ2-5|TRBV7-2|-
TGTGCCAGCAGCCCCGCGGGGCCCGAGACCCAGTACTTC
CASSPAGPETQYF
>-|TRBJ2-5|TRBV9|-
TGTGCCAGCAGCGTAGGATGGGGGAACAGGGAAGAGACCCAGTACTTC
CASSVGWGNREETQYF
>-|TRBJ2-4|TRBV5-8|-
TGTGCCAGCAGCTTGACTGTTCGGACAGCAAAGGGCATTCAGTACTTC
CASSLTVRTAKGIQYF
>-|TRBJ2-7|TRBV19|TRBD1
TGTGCCAGTAGTACCTCAGGGGGATCCGCCTACGAGCAGTACTTC
CASSTSGGSAYEQYF
>-|TRBJ2-1|TRBV19|TRBD2
TGTGCCAGTGGGACTAGGAAGGTTACGGATGAGCAGTTCTTC
CASGTRKVTDEQFF
>-|TRBJ2-3|TRBV11-2|-
TGTGCCAGCGAAGGGACATATTTCAGCGATACGCAGTATTTT
CASEGTYFSDTQYF
>once|TRBJ1-5|TRBV30|-
TGTGCCTGGAGTATAAGCGGGGCGAGCAATCAGCCCCAGCATTTT
CAWSISGASNQPQHF
>once|TRBJ2-7|TRBV4-1|TRBD2
TGCGCCAGCAGCCAACCGGGACTAGCGTCCTACGAGCAGTACTTC
CASSQPGLASYEQYF
>-|TRBJ1-6|TRBV6-5|-
TGTGCCAGCAGTTACCAGTTTAATTCACCCCTCCACTTT
CASSYQFNSPLHF
>-|TRBJ1-2|TRBV10-3|-
TGTGCCATCAGTGACGGGCAGGGGAAGGGTGGCTACACCTTC
CAISDGQGKGGYTF
>-|TRBJ2-5|TRBV21-1|-
TGTGCCAGCATCCGGGGGGGGACCCAGTACTTC
CASIRGGTQYF
>-|TRBJ2-7|TRBV18|TRBD2
TGTGCCAGCTCACCGACTAGCGGGAGTGTCTACGAGCAGTACTTC
CASSPTSGSVYEQYF
>-|TRBJ2-1|TRBV6-5|-
TGTGCCAGCAGTTTCCCGGGACTCGGGGGTAGGGAGCAGTTCTTC
CASSFPGLGGREQFF
>-|TRBJ2-7|TRBV7-9|-
TGTGCCAGCAGCGAGGCCGCCGGGGGAACCTACGAGCAGTACTTC
CASSEAAGGTYEQYF
>-|TRBJ2-3|TRBV7-2|-
TGTGCCAGCAGCTTAGCTAGAGCAGATACGCAGTATTTT
CASSLARADTQYF
>-|TRBJ2-3|TRBV5-1|TRBD1
TGCGCCAGCAGCCCAGACCGACAGGGGGCAGGAGATACGCAGTATTTT
CASSPDRQGAGDTQYF
>-|TRBJ1-6|TRBV6-4|-
TGTGCCAGCAGTGAGGGAAGCGGAAATTCACCCCTCCACTTT
CASSEGSGNSPLHF
>-|TRBJ1-1|TRBV20-1|-
TGCAGTGCTAGTTCCAGGGAGGTAGCTTTCTTT
CSASSREVAFF
>-|TRBJ1-5|TRBV10-3|-
TGTGCCATCAGCCAGGATTCCAATCAGCCCCAGCATTTT
CAISQDSNQPQHF